This T cell receptor beta chain was recorded in a study of blood T cell repertoires in COVID-19. The CDR3 length is 14 residues. Trimming took off 3 bases at V and 5 bases at J, with 13 bases between the two ends. The germline gives CDR1 LNHDA, CDR2 SQIVND (reference sequence). Authors' processing steps: Amplification from reference gene primers served as the basis for estimated nucleated cell counts. Repertoires were generated with immunoSEQ multiplex PCR, while TCRdb's copy carries only in-frame clones and drops some. That table gives V, J and clone size, and the DNA gave D and trimming. The table shows 200,000 to 250,000 clones, with approximately 90% occurring only once. A Seattle source enrolled patients during active infection and followed them longitudinally.

Source material: peripheral blood. This TCR was recovered from a woman in her 50s with COVID-19, enrolled during active disease. This chain uses TRBV19 with TRBJ1-2; a weak D match, TRBD1 (5 bases). The CDR3 reads CASSMRGPEYGYTF. CDR3 DNA sequence: TGTGCCAGTAGTATGCGGGGCCCGGAATATGGCTACACCTTC.